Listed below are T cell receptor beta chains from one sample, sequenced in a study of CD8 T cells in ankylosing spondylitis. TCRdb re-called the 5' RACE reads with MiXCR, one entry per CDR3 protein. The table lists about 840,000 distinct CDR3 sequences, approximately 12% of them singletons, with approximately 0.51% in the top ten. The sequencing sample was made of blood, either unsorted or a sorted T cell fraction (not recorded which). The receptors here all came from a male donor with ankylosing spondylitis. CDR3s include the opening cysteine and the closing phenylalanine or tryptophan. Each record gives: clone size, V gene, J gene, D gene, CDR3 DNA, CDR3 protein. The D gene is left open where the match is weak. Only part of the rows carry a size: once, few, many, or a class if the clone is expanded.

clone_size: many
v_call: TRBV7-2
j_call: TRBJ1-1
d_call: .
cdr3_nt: TGTGCCAGCAGCTTTACTAGGGCTGAAGCTTTCTTT
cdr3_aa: CASSFTRAEAFF

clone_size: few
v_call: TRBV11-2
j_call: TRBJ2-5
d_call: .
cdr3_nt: TGTGCAACTTCTACGTACGGGGAGACCCAGTACTTC
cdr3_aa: CATSTYGETQYF

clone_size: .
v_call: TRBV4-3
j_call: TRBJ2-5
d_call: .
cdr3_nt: TGCGCCAGCAGCCGACTCGGTCGGGGTCAGGGGATTTTAGAGACCCAGTACTTC
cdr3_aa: CASSRLGRGQGILETQYF

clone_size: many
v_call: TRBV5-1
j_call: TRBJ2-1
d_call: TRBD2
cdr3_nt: TGCGCCAGCAGCTTGGTCGGGACTAGCGGCAATGAGCAGTTCTTC
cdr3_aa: CASSLVGTSGNEQFF

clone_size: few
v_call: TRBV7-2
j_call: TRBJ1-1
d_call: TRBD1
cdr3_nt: TGTGCCAGCAGCTTCCGGACAGGATTGCCTGAAGCTTTCTTT
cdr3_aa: CASSFRTGLPEAFF

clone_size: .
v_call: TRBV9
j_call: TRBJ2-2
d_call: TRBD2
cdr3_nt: TGTGCCAGCAGCAGCGGGGGGTACACCGGGGAGCTGTTTTTT
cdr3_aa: CASSSGGYTGELFF

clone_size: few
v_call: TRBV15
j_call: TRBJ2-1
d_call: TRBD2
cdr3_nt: TGTGCCACCAGCAGAGGGGTCCTAGCGGGGACTTACAATGAGCAGTTCTTC
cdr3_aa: CATSRGVLAGTYNEQFF

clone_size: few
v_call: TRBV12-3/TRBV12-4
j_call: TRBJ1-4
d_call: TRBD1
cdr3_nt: TGTGCCAGCAGTTTAGACTACTCGACAGGGAGGAAACTGTTTTTT
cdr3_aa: CASSLDYSTGRKLFF

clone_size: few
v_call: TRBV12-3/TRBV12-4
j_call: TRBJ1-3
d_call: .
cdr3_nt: TGTGCCAGCACCTCAGGGGCCAGGAACACCATATATTTT
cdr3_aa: CASTSGARNTIYF

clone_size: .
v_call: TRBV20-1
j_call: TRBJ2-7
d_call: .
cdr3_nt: TGCAGTGCTAGTCAGGGTCCAGAGCAGTACTTC
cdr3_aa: CSASQGPEQYF

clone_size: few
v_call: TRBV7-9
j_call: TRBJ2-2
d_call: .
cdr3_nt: TGTGCCAGCAGCTTAGTGGCCAATTCGGCCGGGGAGCTGTTTTTT
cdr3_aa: CASSLVANSAGELFF

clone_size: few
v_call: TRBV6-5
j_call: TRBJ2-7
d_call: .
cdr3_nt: TGTGCCAGCAGTTACGGCAGCCAAACGAGCTCCTACGAGCAGTACTTC
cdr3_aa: CASSYGSQTSSYEQYF

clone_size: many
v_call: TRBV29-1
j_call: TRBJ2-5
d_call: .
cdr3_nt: TGCAGCGCGGGATCCCAAGAGACCCAGTACTTC
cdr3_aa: CSAGSQETQYF

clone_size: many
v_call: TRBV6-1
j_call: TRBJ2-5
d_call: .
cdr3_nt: TGTGCCAGCAGTCGTTTCTCCCAAGAGACCCAGTACTTC
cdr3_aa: CASSRFSQETQYF

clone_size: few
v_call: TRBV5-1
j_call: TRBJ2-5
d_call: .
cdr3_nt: TGCGCCAGCAGCTTGGGGATGGGCTGGGACCAGTACTTC
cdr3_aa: CASSLGMGWDQYF

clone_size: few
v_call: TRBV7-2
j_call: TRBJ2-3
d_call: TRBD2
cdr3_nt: TGTGCCAGCACAAGGGAGGGTCCCACAGATACGCAGTATTTT
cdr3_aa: CASTREGPTDTQYF

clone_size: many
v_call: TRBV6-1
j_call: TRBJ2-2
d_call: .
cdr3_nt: TGTGCCAGCAACCCGGGACGGTACACCGGGGAGCTGTTTTTT
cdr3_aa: CASNPGRYTGELFF

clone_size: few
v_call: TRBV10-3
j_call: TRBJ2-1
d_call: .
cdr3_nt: TGTGCCATCAGGCAAGGGGGGGTCGATGAGCAGTTCTTC
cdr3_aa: CAIRQGGVDEQFF

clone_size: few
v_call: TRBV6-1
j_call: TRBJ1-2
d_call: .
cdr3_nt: TGTGCCAGCAGTGATAGGGTGCTGGGCTATGGCTACACCTTC
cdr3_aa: CASSDRVLGYGYTF

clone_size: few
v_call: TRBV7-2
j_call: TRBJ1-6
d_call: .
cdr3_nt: TGTGCCAGCAGCGAATTAACATGGGGATCACCCCTCCACTTT
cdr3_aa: CASSELTWGSPLHF

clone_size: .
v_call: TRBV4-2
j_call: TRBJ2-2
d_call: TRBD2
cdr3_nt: TGTGCCAGCAGCCAGACAAGACTGGCGGGGGGGCCATTGAACACCGGGGAGCTGTTTTTT
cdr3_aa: CASSQTRLAGGPLNTGELFF

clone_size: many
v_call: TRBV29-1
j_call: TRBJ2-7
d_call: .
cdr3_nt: TGCAGCGTTGCTAGAGGGCCCTACGAGCAGTACTTC
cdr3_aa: CSVARGPYEQYF

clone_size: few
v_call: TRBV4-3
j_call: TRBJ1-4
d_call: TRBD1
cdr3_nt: TGCGCCAGCAGCCAGGGACAGGGGAGAAATGAAAAACTGTTTTTT
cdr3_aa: CASSQGQGRNEKLFF

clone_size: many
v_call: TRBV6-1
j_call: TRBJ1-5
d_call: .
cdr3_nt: TGTGCCAGCACCCGGGAGGCCAATCAGCCCCAGCATTTT
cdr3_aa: CASTREANQPQHF

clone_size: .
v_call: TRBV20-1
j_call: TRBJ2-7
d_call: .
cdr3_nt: TGCAGTGCCCCAAGGACCCTCCAGCAGTACTTC
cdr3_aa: CSAPRTLQQYF

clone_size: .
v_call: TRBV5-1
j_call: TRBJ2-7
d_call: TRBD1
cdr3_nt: TGCGCCAGCAGCTTCGGGGACAGTGACGAGCAGTACTTC
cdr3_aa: CASSFGDSDEQYF

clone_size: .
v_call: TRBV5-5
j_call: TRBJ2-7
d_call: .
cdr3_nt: TGTGCCAGCAGCTTAACACAGCTTTTAGGTGCCGAATACTTC
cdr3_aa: CASSLTQLLGAEYF